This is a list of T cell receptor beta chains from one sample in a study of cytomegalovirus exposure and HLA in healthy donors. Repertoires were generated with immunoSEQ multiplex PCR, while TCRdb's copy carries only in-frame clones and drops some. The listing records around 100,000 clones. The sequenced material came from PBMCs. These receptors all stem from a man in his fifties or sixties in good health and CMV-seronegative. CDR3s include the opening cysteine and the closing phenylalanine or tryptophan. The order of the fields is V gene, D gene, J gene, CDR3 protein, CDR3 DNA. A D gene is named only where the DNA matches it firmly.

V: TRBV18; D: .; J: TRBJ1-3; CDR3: CASSPDKGDGNTIYF; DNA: TGTGCCAGCTCACCAGACAAGGGGGATGGAAACACCATATATTTT
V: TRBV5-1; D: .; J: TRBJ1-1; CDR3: CASSFMGPEAFF; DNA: TGCGCCAGCAGCTTTATGGGGCCTGAAGCTTTCTTT
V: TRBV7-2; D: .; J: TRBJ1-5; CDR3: CASSGGGNQPQHF; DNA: TGTGCCAGCAGCGGGGGGGGCAATCAGCCCCAGCATTTT
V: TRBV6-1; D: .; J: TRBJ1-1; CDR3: CASSETRREATEAFF; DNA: TGTGCCAGCAGTGAGACCCGACGGGAGGCAACTGAAGCTTTCTTT
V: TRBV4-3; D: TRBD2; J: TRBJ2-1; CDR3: CASSQVHGLAGGREAFF; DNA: TGCGCCAGCAGCCAAGTTCATGGACTAGCGGGGGGCAGGGAAGCGTTCTTC
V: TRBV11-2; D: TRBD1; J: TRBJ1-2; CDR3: CASSLLRGDYGYTF; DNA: TGTGCCAGCAGCTTACTCAGGGGGGACTATGGCTACACCTTC
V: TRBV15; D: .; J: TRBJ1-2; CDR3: CATSRDLAVANYGYTF; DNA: TGTGCCACCAGCAGAGATCTGGCAGTTGCTAACTATGGCTACACCTTC
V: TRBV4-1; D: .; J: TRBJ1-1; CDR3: CASSLTGGNGAEAFF; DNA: TGCGCCAGCAGCCTAACGGGAGGAAACGGGGCTGAAGCTTTCTTT
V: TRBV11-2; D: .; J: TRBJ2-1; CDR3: CASSLAPLGGVNNEQFF; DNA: TGTGCCAGCAGCTTAGCCCCCCTCGGCGGAGTAAACAATGAGCAGTTCTTC
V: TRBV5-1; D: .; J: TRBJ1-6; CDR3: CASSFKGGFNSPLHF; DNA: TGCGCCAGCAGCTTCAAGGGAGGATTTAATTCACCCCTCCACTTT